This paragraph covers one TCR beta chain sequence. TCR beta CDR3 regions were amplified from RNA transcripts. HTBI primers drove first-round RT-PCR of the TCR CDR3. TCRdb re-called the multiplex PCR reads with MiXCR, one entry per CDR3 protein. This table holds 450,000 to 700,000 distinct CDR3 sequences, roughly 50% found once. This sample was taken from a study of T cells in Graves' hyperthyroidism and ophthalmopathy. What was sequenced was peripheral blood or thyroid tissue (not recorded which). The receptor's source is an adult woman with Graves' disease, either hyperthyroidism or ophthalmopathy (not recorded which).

The CDR3 region is CASSLRARVVKNTEAFF. The CDR3 region has the DNA TGTGCCAGCAGCTTAAGGGCCAGGGTGGTAAAGAACACTGAAGCTTTCTTT. The chain links TRBV7-2 to TRBJ1-1, with a possible D match to TRBD1 (5 bases). There are 17 residues in the CDR3. The V end lost 2 bases, the J end lost 1 base, and 17 bases lay between the germline ends. Germline V gene lookup returns CDR1 SGHTA and CDR2 FQGNSA.